This is a list of T cell receptor beta chains from one sample in a study of Graves' ophthalmopathy and Graves' hyperthyroidism. In TCRdb, the multiplex PCR reads were re-called with MiXCR into one record per CDR3 protein. The table includes about 600,000 distinct CDR3 sequences, roughly 39% detected once. The sample was peripheral blood or thyroid tissue (not recorded which). These receptors all come from an adult man with Graves' hyperthyroidism. Each CDR3 is given with its conserved first and last residue. A D gene is named only where the DNA matches it firmly. Clone size appears in some rows only: once, few, many, or a class for an expanded clone.

V	D	J	size	CDR3	DNA
TRBV29-1	TRBD1	TRBJ2-5	many	CSVLGQGKMETQYF	TGCAGCGTTCTGGGACAGGGGAAAATGGAGACCCAGTACTTC
TRBV7-2	-	TRBJ2-7	-	CASSLVAGTRNEQYF	TGTGCCAGCAGCTTAGTTGCAGGGACGAGGAATGAGCAGTACTTC
TRBV2	-	TRBJ1-2	few	CASSVSQDYGYTF	TGTGCCAGCAGTGTAAGTCAAGACTATGGCTACACCTTC
TRBV19	TRBD1	TRBJ1-5	many	CASSTTGKDQPQHF	TGTGCCAGTAGTACGACAGGGAAGGATCAGCCCCAGCATTTT
TRBV28	-	TRBJ1-6	-	CASKRSSYNSPLHF	TGTGCCAGCAAACGAAGCTCCTATAATTCACCCCTCCACTTT
TRBV2	-	TRBJ1-5	-	CAGGQHSNQPQHF	TGTGCCGGAGGACAGCATAGCAATCAGCCCCAGCATTTT
TRBV3-1	TRBD1	TRBJ1-1	-	CASRDRAMNTEAFF	TGTGCCAGCAGGGACAGGGCCATGAACACTGAAGCTTTCTTT
TRBV29-1	-	TRBJ2-1	-	CSVAKSSYNEQFF	TGCAGCGTTGCCAAAAGCTCCTACAATGAGCAGTTCTTC
TRBV10-3	TRBD1	TRBJ1-6	-	CAINAGQASGSSYNSPLHF	TGTGCCATCAACGCGGGACAGGCGTCGGGAAGCTCCTATAATTCACCCCTCCACTTT
TRBV9	TRBD2	TRBJ2-7	-	CASSQDRVAGGWSPYEQYF	TGTGCCAGCAGCCAAGATCGGGTAGCGGGAGGTTGGTCCCCCTACGAGCAGTACTTC
TRBV24-1	TRBD1	TRBJ1-5	-	CATSVPGQGVLETQHF	TGTGCCACCAGTGTCCCTGGACAGGGGGTACTGGAGACCCAGCATTTT
TRBV6-5	-	TRBJ2-7	-	CASMRRDDFDEQYF	TGCGCCAGCATGAGGCGGGATGACTTCGACGAGCAGTACTTC
TRBV24-1	-	TRBJ2-3	few	CATSDYPYSDTQYF	TGTGCCACCAGTGATTACCCTTATTCAGATACGCAGTATTTT
TRBV19	TRBD2	TRBJ2-5	many	CASSPRPGLAAYQETQYF	TGTGCCAGTAGTCCACGACCGGGACTAGCGGCGTACCAAGAGACCCAGTACTTC
TRBV9	TRBD2	TRBJ2-7	many	CASSVGVGGSYEQYF	TGTGCCAGCAGCGTAGGAGTGGGAGGGAGCTACGAGCAGTACTTC
TRBV2	-	TRBJ1-2	many	CASKGSYANYGYTF	TGTGCCAGCAAGGGCAGCTACGCTAACTATGGCTACACCTTC
TRBV7-9	TRBD2	TRBJ2-5	-	CASSPGRATGGETQYF	TGTGCCAGCAGCCCCGGCAGGGCGACCGGGGGGGAGACCCAGTACTTC
TRBV20-1	-	TRBJ2-5	few	CSAPNYQETQYF	TGCAGTGCTCCGAATTACCAAGAGACCCAGTACTTC
TRBV20-1	-	TRBJ2-5	many	CSARDPRGPQETQYF	TGCAGTGCTAGAGATCCCCGGGGGCCCCAAGAGACCCAGTACTTC
TRBV7-3	TRBD2	TRBJ2-1	-	CASRGAGGREQFF	TGTGCCAGCAGGGGAGCGGGAGGGCGTGAGCAGTTCTTC
TRBV24-1	TRBD2	TRBJ2-5	many	CATSDAGTSGSLETQYF	TGTGCCACCAGTGACGCCGGGACTAGCGGGAGTTTGGAGACCCAGTACTTC
TRBV7-6	TRBD1	TRBJ2-7	many	CASSSPGQGNYEQYF	TGTGCCAGCAGCTCGCCGGGACAGGGGAACTACGAGCAGTACTTC
TRBV7-9	-	TRBJ1-1	-	CAGSLVGEGTEAFF	TGTGCCGGCAGCTTGGTTGGAGAAGGGACTGAAGCTTTCTTT
TRBV15	TRBD1	TRBJ1-4	once	CATRDQGGVEKLFF	TGTGCCACCAGGGATCAGGGGGGAGTCGAAAAACTGTTTTTT
TRBV20-1	-	TRBJ2-7	many	CSASRDPAYEQYF	TGCAGTGCTAGTAGGGACCCAGCCTACGAGCAGTACTTC
TRBV6-5	-	TRBJ2-7	many	CATAADPTYEQYF	TGTGCCACCGCAGCGGATCCCACCTACGAGCAGTACTTC
TRBV2	-	TRBJ2-7	many	CASTPQGGEQYF	TGTGCCAGCACCCCGCAGGGAGGAGAGCAGTACTTC
TRBV29-1	-	TRBJ2-7	many	CSVEKRAASSYEQYF	TGCAGCGTTGAGAAGCGGGCAGCGTCCTCCTACGAGCAGTACTTC
TRBV9	-	TRBJ2-3	-	CASSVDGASTDTQYF	TGTGCCAGCAGCGTCGACGGTGCTAGCACAGATACGCAGTATTTT
TRBV7-9	-	TRBJ2-7	-	CASSPYPGSPRHYGQYF	TGTGCCAGCAGCCCATACCCAGGGAGCCCGCGCCACTACGGGCAGTACTTC
TRBV11-2	TRBD1	TRBJ1-1	-	CASSREGSTGGTEAFF	TGTGCCAGCAGCCGTGAGGGGTCAACAGGGGGCACTGAAGCTTTCTTT
TRBV6-5	TRBD2	TRBJ2-7	few	CASSVGALAGRSYEQYF	TGTGCCAGCAGTGTTGGGGCACTAGCGGGAAGATCCTACGAGCAGTACTTC
TRBV9	TRBD1	TRBJ1-1	-	CASSVVGTGPTEAFF	TGTGCCAGCAGCGTAGTCGGGACAGGGCCCACTGAAGCTTTCTTT
TRBV5-1	-	TRBJ2-2	many	CASSQFTGELFF	TGCGCCAGCAGCCAATTCACCGGGGAGCTGTTTTTT
TRBV12-3/TRBV12-4	-	TRBJ1-5	many	CASSPRQGQVQPQHF	TGTGCCAGCAGTCCGCGGCAGGGGCAGGTTCAGCCCCAGCATTTT
TRBV18	-	TRBJ1-1	few	CASSREVSTEAFF	TGTGCCAGCTCACGAGAGGTATCCACTGAAGCTTTCTTT
TRBV2	-	TRBJ2-1	few	CASSKGSDEQFF	TGTGCCAGCTCTAAGGGGAGCGATGAGCAGTTCTTC
TRBV7-9	-	TRBJ1-2	many	CASSSEGRNYGYTF	TGTGCCAGCAGCTCAGAGGGCCGTAACTATGGCTACACCTTC
TRBV6-5	-	TRBJ1-2	many	CASSYSGGLMILGYTF	TGTGCCAGCAGTTACTCCGGGGGCTTGATGATACTTGGCTACACCTTC
TRBV7-2	-	TRBJ2-7	-	CASSQSESYYEQYF	TGTGCCAGCAGCCAATCCGAGTCTTACTACGAGCAGTACTTC
TRBV2	TRBD2	TRBJ2-3	-	CASSEAGLGFVPDTQYF	TGTGCCAGCAGTGAAGCGGGACTAGGGTTCGTACCAGATACGCAGTATTTT
TRBV2	-	TRBJ2-1	few	CASSEVGFGEQFF	TGTGCCAGCAGTGAAGTAGGTTTTGGGGAGCAGTTCTTC
TRBV11-2	TRBD1	TRBJ1-2	many	CASSSGTGAYGYTF	TGTGCCAGCAGCTCCGGGACAGGGGCCTATGGCTACACCTTC
TRBV20-1	TRBD1	TRBJ1-3	-	CSAGTGGYAGENTIYF	TGCAGTGCCGGGACAGGGGGCTACGCAGGGGAAAACACCATATATTTT
TRBV27	-	TRBJ1-1	-	CASIGGLRNTEAFF	TGTGCCAGCATCGGGGGACTGAGGAACACTGAAGCTTTCTTT
TRBV7-6	-	TRBJ1-1	many	CASSLESGGGGTEAFF	TGTGCCAGCAGCTTAGAATCGGGGGGCGGGGGTACTGAAGCTTTCTTT
TRBV5-1	TRBD2	TRBJ2-2	-	CASSSGLAGAGTGELFF	TGCGCCAGCAGCTCGGGACTAGCGGGAGCGGGAACCGGGGAGCTGTTTTTT
TRBV29-1	-	TRBJ1-2	-	CSVGELAGYGYTF	TGCAGCGTTGGAGAACTAGCTGGCTATGGCTACACCTTC
TRBV29-1	TRBD2	TRBJ2-7	many	CSALSGFSYEQYF	TGCAGCGCCCTTAGCGGGTTCTCCTACGAGCAGTACTTC
TRBV10-3	-	TRBJ1-5	many	CAISDLWGNQPQHF	TGTGCCATCAGTGATCTCTGGGGCAATCAGCCCCAGCATTTT
TRBV15	TRBD2	TRBJ2-5	many	CATTPGLAVGETQYF	TGTGCCACCACCCCGGGACTAGCAGTGGGAGAGACCCAGTACTTC
TRBV10-3	-	TRBJ1-3	many	CAISEFDRGDSGNTIYF	TGTGCCATCAGTGAGTTTGATCGCGGGGACTCTGGAAACACCATATATTTT